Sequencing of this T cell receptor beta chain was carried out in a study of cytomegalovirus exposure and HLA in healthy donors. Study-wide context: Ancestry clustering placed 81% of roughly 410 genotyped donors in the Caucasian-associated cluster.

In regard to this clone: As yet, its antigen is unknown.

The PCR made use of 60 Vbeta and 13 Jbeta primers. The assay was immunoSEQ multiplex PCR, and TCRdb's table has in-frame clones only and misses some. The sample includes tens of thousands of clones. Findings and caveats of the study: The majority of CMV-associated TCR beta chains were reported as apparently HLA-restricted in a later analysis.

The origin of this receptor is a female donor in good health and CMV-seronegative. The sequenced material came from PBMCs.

The CDR3 sequence: CACGGPYQETQYF. The CDR3, as DNA: TGTGCCTGCGGGGGGCCGTACCAAGAGACCCAGTACTTC. This sequence joins TRBV30 and TRBJ2-5; D perhaps matches TRBD2 (7 bases). Germline V lookup: CDR1 GTSNPN, CDR2 SVGIG (reference sequence). The CDR3 is 13 residues long. V was shortened by 6 bases and J by 0 bases, with 11 bases between the two germline ends.